The 21 T cell receptor beta chains in this list originate from one sample, sequenced in a study of cytomegalovirus exposure and HLA in healthy donors. Both 60 Vbeta primers and 13 Jbeta primers went into the PCR. Sequencing used immunoSEQ multiplex PCR; TCRdb keeps in-frame clones, though not all of them. There are roughly 250,000 clones in the sample; under 90% occur only once, and roughly 0.31% lies in the top ten. Input material: PBMCs. The receptors originated from a girl aged 2 to 10 in good health and CMV-seronegative.

The chain combines TRBV30 with TRBJ2-6, with 7 bases identical to TRBD1. The CDR3 contains 16 residues. Trimming at V came to 3 bases and at J to 0 bases, leaving 5 bases not matched to a gene. The V gene's germline CDR1 is GTSNPN and CDR2 SVGIG (reference sequence). CDR3 in amino acids: CAWRLTGASGANVLTF. CDR3 coding DNA: TGTGCCTGGAGATTAACAGGGGCCTCTGGGGCCAACGTCCTGACTTTC.

V and J are TRBV27 and TRBJ2-7, with TRBD2 identical over 7 bases. Germline-derived CDR1 and CDR2 are MNHEY and SMNVEV (reference sequence). There are 15 residues in the CDR3. The V gene end was trimmed by 6 bases and the J gene end by 4 bases; junction bases not matched to a gene: 12. CDR3: CASSISAGALYEQYF. The CDR3 region has the DNA TGTGCCAGCAGCATTAGTGCGGGAGCGTTATACGAGCAGTACTTC.

The chain recombines TRBV5-1 with TRBJ2-1; 12 bases line up with TRBD2. V dropped 3 bases and J dropped 6; count of bases not matched to a gene: 10. Germline V CDR1 and CDR2: SGHRS, YFSETQ. The CDR3 is 17 residues long. The CDR3 sequence is CASSSELAGGPRNEQFF. The CDR3 DNA reads TGCGCCAGCAGCTCAGAACTAGCGGGAGGTCCCCGCAATGAGCAGTTCTTC. The whole variable domain, filled in from reference TRBV5-1 and TRBJ2-1, reads KAGVTQTPRYLIKTRGQQVTLSCSPISGHRSVSWYQQTPGQGLQFLFEYFSETQRNKGNFPGRFSGRQFSNSRSEMNVSTLELGDSALYLCASSSELAGGPRNEQFFGPGTRLTVL.

The chain combines TRBV6-5 with TRBJ1-1; 8 nucleotides match TRBD1. The CDR3 runs 16 residues. Trimming cost V 4 bases and J 4 bases; bases outside gene matches: 11. Germline V gene lookup returns CDR1 MNHEY and CDR2 SVGAGI. DNA of the CDR3: TGTGCCAGCAGTTCCTCTCAGGGGGCGCGTTTCACTGAAGCTTTCTTT. Translating it yields CASSSSQGARFTEAFF.

The chain is built from TRBV9 and TRBJ1-3; D perhaps matches TRBD1 (6 bases). The CDR3 totals 15 residues. Germline CDR1 SGDLS, CDR2 YYNGEE. V was pared by 4 bases and J by 0 bases, with 11 bases between. The CDR3 reads CASSSDSFSGNTIYF. The CDR3 nucleotides read TGTGCCAGCAGCTCGGACAGTTTCTCTGGAAACACCATATATTTT.

The chain uses TRBV6-5 and TRBJ2-3; the match to TRBD2 covers 10 bases. This CDR3 region has 15 residues. The germline V gene has CDR1 MNHEY and CDR2 SVGAGI. Germline trimming cut 4 bases from V and 1 base from J; bases unmatched to any gene: 2. The CDR3 coding sequence is TGTGCCAGCAGTTTTCTAGCGGGGGGCACAGATACGCAGTATTTT. Amino acid sequence: CASSFLAGGTDTQYF.

The chain couples TRBV29-1 to TRBJ1-5, with 10 bases matching TRBD1. The CDR3 is 14 residues long. The germline V gene encodes CDR1 SQVTM and CDR2 ANQGSEA. With 4 bases clipped from V and 5 bases from J, the junction kept 5 bases outside the gene matches. The CDR3 loop reads CSVAQDRGDQPQHF. The CDR3 DNA follows: TGCAGCGTTGCTCAGGACAGGGGGGATCAGCCCCAGCATTTT.

J is TRBJ1-4 and V is TRBV7-9; D unresolved. The CDR3 spans 14 residues. Germline loops: CDR1 SEHNR, CDR2 FQNEAQ (reference sequence). The germline V and J ends were trimmed by 1 base and 8 bases, with 11 bases remaining between them. CDR3 in DNA: TGTGCCAGCAGCTTAGAAGCGGACGGAGAAAAACTGTTTTTT. It yields the protein CASSLEADGEKLFF.

This chain joins TRBV11-2 and TRBJ1-4; weak D call: TRBD1 (5 bases). Germline V gene lookup returns CDR1 SGHAT and CDR2 FQNNGV. Trimming removed 3 bases at V and 10 bases at J, with 18 bases between. This CDR3 comprises 15 residues. The CDR3 sequence: CASSLVRQPWGKLFF. The CDR3 DNA follows: TGTGCCAGCAGCTTGGTTCGACAGCCATGGGGAAAACTGTTTTTT. Full variable domain (missing parts from reference TRBV11-2 and TRBJ1-4): EAGVAQSPRYKIIEKRQSVAFWCNPISGHATLYWYQQILGQGPKLLIQFQNNGVVDDSQLPKDRFSAERLKGVDSTLKIQPAKLEDSAVYLCASSLVRQPWGKLFFGSGTQLSVL.

This chain links TRBV28 with TRBJ2-7; tentatively, D is TRBD1 (5 bases). This CDR3 is built from 14 residues. The germline V gene has CDR1 MDHEN and CDR2 SYDVKM. V lost 3 bases and J lost 0, with 9 bases in between. The CDR3 DNA sequence: TGTGCCAGCAGTTTGTCAGGGTCCTCCTACGAGCAGTACTTC. As protein: CASSLSGSSYEQYF.

The chain employs TRBV6-5 and TRBJ1-2, with TRBD1 matching 10 bases. V was pared by 6 bases and J by 6 bases, with 7 bases of the junction left unmatched. The CDR3 totals 14 residues. Per germline, CDR1 MNHEY and CDR2 SVGAGI. CDR3 nucleotide sequence: TGTGCCAGCAGGCAGATAGGGACAGGGGATGGCTACACCTTC. As protein: CASRQIGTGDGYTF.

J is TRBJ2-5 and V is TRBV28; 12 bases fit TRBD2. The V and J ends lost 6 bases and 7 bases, in that order; junction bases with no gene match: 6. Germline CDR1 is MDHEN and CDR2 is SYDVKM. The CDR3 is made up of 14 amino acids. CDR3 nucleotide sequence: TGTGCCAGCAGGTTAAGGACTAGCGGGGCGACCCAGTACTTC. Amino acids: CASRLRTSGATQYF.

This chain joins TRBV13 and TRBJ2-1, with 12 bases matching TRBD2. Germline V lookup: CDR1 PRHDT, CDR2 FYEKMQ (reference sequence). V dropped 3 bases and J dropped 5; count of bases not matched to a gene: 8. This CDR3 region has 17 residues. In DNA form, the CDR3 reads TGTGCCAGCAGCTTTCCTAGCGGGAGGGGGATAAACAATGAGCAGTTCTTC. Translated: CASSFPSGRGINNEQFF.

V and J are TRBV5-4 and TRBJ2-5; D possibly corresponds to TRBD1 (5 bases). This CDR3 spans 15 amino acids. CDR1 and CDR2 from the germline V gene are SGHNT and YYREEE (reference sequence). V gave up 1 base and J gave up 0 bases, with 10 bases separating them. CDR3 protein: CASSLSGHNQETQYF. The CDR3 region has the DNA TGTGCCAGCAGCTTGTCAGGACATAACCAAGAGACCCAGTACTTC.

The chain employs TRBV28 and TRBJ1-5, with a possible D match to TRBD1 (6 bases). The length of the CDR3 is 16 residues. The ends were cut back, 7 bases at V and 0 bases at J, with 16 bases in the middle. The germline V gene has CDR1 MDHEN and CDR2 SYDVKM. In DNA form, the CDR3 reads TGTGCCAGCAACGCCAGGGGAACATATAGCAATCAGCCCCAGCATTTT. Protein sequence: CASNARGTYSNQPQHF.

This clone was detected only a few times. The chain is built from TRBV19 and TRBJ1-1; 7 bases match TRBD1. From germline, CDR1 is LNHDA and CDR2 SQIVND (reference sequence). V lost 4 bases, J lost 5 bases, and 4 bases stayed unmatched. This CDR3 has 13 amino acids. The CDR3 DNA follows: TGTGCCAGTAGTAACAGGGGTATAACTGAAGCTTTCTTT. Protein: CASSNRGITEAFF.

With regard to this clone: At one of its ends the junction is not consistent with the germline gene, which may arise from a read error. The chain links TRBV2 to TRBJ2-1, with TRBD2 as a possible D gene (6 bases). Looked up from germline, CDR1 is SNHLY and CDR2 is FYNNEI. This CDR3 has 10 residues. CDR3 DNA: TGTGCCAGCAGCGGGAGACTAGTACTCTTC. This codes for CASSGRLVLF.

The chain carries TRBV6-5 and TRBJ2-7, with 14 bases aligning to TRBD2. Germline trimming cut 0 bases from V and 6 bases from J; bases unmatched to any gene: 1. The CDR3 has 15 residues. Germline-derived CDR1 and CDR2 are MNHEY and SVGAGI. The CDR3 nucleotides read TGTGCCAGCAGTTACTCGACTAGCGGGAGGGCCGAGCAGTACTTC. This gives the protein CASSYSTSGRAEQYF.

The gene calls are TRBV28 and TRBJ1-2; perhaps TRBD1 as D (5 bases). Trimming cost V 5 bases and J 0 bases, with 7 bases left between them. Per the germline V gene, CDR1 is MDHEN and CDR2 is SYDVKM. The CDR3 spans 13 residues. The CDR3 is CASSEDTNYGYTF. CDR3 DNA sequence: TGTGCCAGCAGTGAGGACACTAACTATGGCTACACCTTC.

The chain combines TRBV25-1 with TRBJ2-7; no firm D call. V dropped 5 bases and J dropped 3 bases, with 8 bases sitting between them. Germline lookup yields CDR1 MGHDK and CDR2 SYGVNS. This CDR3 is 12 amino acids long. This CDR3 is CASSPSLYEQYF. Here the CDR3 DNA reads TGTGCCAGCAGTCCCTCCCTCTACGAGCAGTACTTC.

This chain connects TRBV19 to TRBJ1-4; D gene unclear. The CDR3 has 17 amino acids. Germline-derived CDR1 and CDR2 are LNHDA and SQIVND (reference sequence). V was cut by 3 bases and J by 0 bases, with 14 bases left in between. As DNA, the CDR3 is TGTGCCAGTAGTATCTTCGGGAACCCGACAACTAATGAAAAACTGTTTTTT. This translates into CASSIFGNPTTNEKLFF.